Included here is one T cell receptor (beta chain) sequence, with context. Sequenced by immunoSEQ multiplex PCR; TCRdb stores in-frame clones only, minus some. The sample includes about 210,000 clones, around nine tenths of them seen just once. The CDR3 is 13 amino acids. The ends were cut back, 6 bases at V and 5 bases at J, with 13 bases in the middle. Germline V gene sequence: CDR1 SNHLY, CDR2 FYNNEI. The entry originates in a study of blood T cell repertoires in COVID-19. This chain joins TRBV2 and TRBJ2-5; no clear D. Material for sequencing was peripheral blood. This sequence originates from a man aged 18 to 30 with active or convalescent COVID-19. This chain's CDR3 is CASSAQRRETQYF. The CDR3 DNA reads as TGTGCCAGCAGCGCGCAGAGGCGGGAGACCCAGTACTTC.